This T cell receptor beta chain was observed in a study of blood T cell repertoires in COVID-19. For the study at large: Italy, Spain and the United States were the sources of the convalescent and acute COVID-19 samples. PBMCs, B-cell-depleted T cells, or T cells were the source of the cDNA or gDNA that made up the material.

The germline V gene has CDR1 SGHRS and CDR2 YFSETQ. V lost 2 bases to trimming and J lost 4 bases; unmatched junction nucleotides: 2. The CDR3 totals 15 residues. How the authors handled the data: Estimation of nucleated cell counts relied on the amplification of reference gene primers. TCRdb's table, derived via immunoSEQ multiplex PCR, lists solely in-frame clones and lacks some. V and J calls and clone size come straight from that table; D and trimming were deduced from the DNA. The sample shows 90,000 to 120,000 clones, roughly 83% of them seen only once. Material: peripheral blood. The chain links TRBV5-1 to TRBJ2-1; 11 bases align to TRBD2. The source is a human donor in a cohort sampled during active COVID-19. In nucleotides, the CDR3 is TGCGCCAGCAGCTTAATAGCGGGAGGGTACAATGAGCAGTTCTTC. Translated: CASSLIAGGYNEQFF.